The 14 T cell receptor beta chains given below trace back to one sample, sequenced in a study of post-analysis software for immune sequencing data (dated by TCRdb to between 2014 and 2017). The full study reports these points: About 5 TRBV segments, including TRBV5-6, TRBV5-1 and TRBV20-1, were significantly more frequent in patients than controls.

Libraries were made using PCR. The reads were generated on an Illumina HiSeq 2500. To reduce PCR and sequencing biases, unique molecular identifiers were built into the TCR beta cDNA libraries. TCRdb reran the public reads through fastp at Q25 and MiXCR, keeping productive beta chains. Merged by CDR3 protein, the rows form single entries marked with the most common genes and DNA. The sample table shows hundreds of thousands of distinct CDR3 sequences, and over 35% are seen once. About an eighth of the sample rests with the top ten. Antigen specificity for these receptors is unknown. The source material was blood. These receptors were obtained from a girl between 10 and 17 years old with multiple sclerosis.

The genes are TRBV28 and TRBJ2-4; D is uncertain. The J call may be faulty, since TRBJ2-5 better matches the DNA end. This CDR3 has 12 residues. The germline V gene has CDR1 MDHEN and CDR2 SYDVKM. CDR3 coding DNA: TGTGCCAGCAGGGGCTTCCAAGAGACCCAGTACTTC. Its translation: CASRGFQETQYF.

The rearrangement uses TRBV11-1 and TRBJ2-4; D gene uncertain. The V and J ends lost 3 bases and 6 bases respectively, with 9 bases between them. The germline CDR1 and CDR2 sequences are SGHAT and FQDESV (reference sequence). The CDR3 sequence is 13 residues long. The CDR3 sequence: CASSLGHTNIQYF. The CDR3, as DNA: TGTGCCAGCAGCTTGGGTCATACAAACATTCAGTACTTC.

The chain joins TRBV25-1 to TRBJ1-1; no definite D call. CDR3 length: 14 amino acids. V lost 6 bases, J lost 0 bases, and 11 bases lay in between. Germline CDR1 and CDR2: MGHDK and SYGVNS. The CDR3 DNA reads TGTGCCAGCAGGCCGGATAAATTGAACACTGAAGCTTTCTTT. Translating gives CASRPDKLNTEAFF.

The rearrangement links TRBV9 to TRBJ2-5; D is ambiguous. Trimming removed 2 bases at V and 4 bases at J, with 9 bases between. Per germline, CDR1 SGDLS and CDR2 YYNGEE. The CDR3 contains 13 residues. The DNA of the CDR3 is TGTGCCAGCAGCGTCAACATAGGAGAGACCCAGTACTTC. This codes for CASSVNIGETQYF.

The J gene is TRBJ2-7, the V gene TRBV4-1, with TRBD2 matching 8 bases. CDR1 MGHRA and CDR2 YSYEKL come from the germline V gene. This CDR3 has 16 amino acids. The V and J ends lost 4 bases and 2 bases, in that order; junction bases with no gene match: 10. CDR3: CASSPGPSGRTYEQYF. CDR3 bases: TGCGCCAGCAGCCCCGGACCTAGCGGGCGTACCTACGAGCAGTACTTC.

This clonotype was seen just once. The gene calls are TRBV24-1 and TRBJ2-1, with D unresolved. Germline V gives CDR1 KGHDR, CDR2 SFDVKD. The CDR3 has 12 amino acids. Trimming shortened V by 7 bases and J by 5 bases, and 8 bases separated the two germline ends. The DNA of the CDR3 is TGTGCCACCAGAGACACCGACAATGAGCAGTTCTTC. Translating it yields CATRDTDNEQFF.

This clonotype was detected only once. The J gene is TRBJ1-5, the V gene TRBV12-3 or TRBV12-4; TRBD1 aligns across 7 bases. This CDR3 spans 14 amino acids. Trimming cost V 6 bases and J 5 bases; bases outside gene matches: 7. The CDR3 loop reads CASSPGQMDQPQHF. The CDR3 bases are TGTGCCAGCAGCCCGGGACAGATGGATCAGCCCCAGCATTTT.

The V and J genes are TRBV18 and TRBJ1-6; a possible D gene is TRBD1 (5 bases). The germline V gene encodes CDR1 KGHSH and CDR2 LQKENI. V was clipped by 2 bases and J by 9 bases, with 14 bases between them. The CDR3 loop spans 15 amino acids. This CDR3 reads CASSPVPGLTSPLHF. In nucleotides, the CDR3 is TGTGCCAGCTCACCAGTCCCAGGGTTAACTTCACCCCTCCACTTT.

Note on this clonotype: This may come from a read error, since a much larger clone is one base off. The chain uses TRBV28 and TRBJ2-7; TRBD1 matches 9 bases. After removal of 11 bases from V and 6 bases from J, the junction contained 14 bases not matched to a gene. Germline values: CDR1 MDHEN, CDR2 SYDVKM. This CDR3 comprises 14 residues. CDR3 coding DNA: TGTGCCTGCTCCGGGACAGGGAACACAGGCGAGCAGTACTTC. Protein sequence: CACSGTGNTGEQYF.

The genes are TRBV5-1 and TRBJ2-1; D is undetermined. Deletions cut 0 bases from V and 5 bases from J, with 12 bases between. The germline CDR1 and CDR2 sequences are SGHRS and YFSETQ. The CDR3 is made up of 15 amino acids. The CDR3 DNA is TGCGCCAGCAGCTTGGCCCTATGGCAGAACAATGAGCAGTTCTTC. Translation gives CASSLALWQNNEQFF.

This clonotype was seen a handful of times. The chain recombines TRBV7-9 with TRBJ2-5, with TRBD1 matching 7 bases. The CDR3 is 14 amino acids. From germline, CDR1 is SEHNR and CDR2 FQNEAQ (reference sequence). With 4 bases clipped from V and 3 bases from J, the junction kept 5 bases outside the gene matches. The CDR3 reads CASSSTDREETQYF. DNA of the CDR3: TGTGCCAGCAGCTCCACAGACAGGGAAGAGACCCAGTACTTC. The full variable domain, with the rest looked up from reference TRBV7-9 and TRBJ2-5, is DTGVSQNPRHKITKRGQNVTFRCDPISEHNRLYWYRQTLGQGPEFLTYFQNEAQLEKSRLLSDRFSAERPKGSFSTLEIQRTEQGDSAMYLCASSSTDREETQYFGPGTRLLVL.

J is TRBJ2-7 and V is TRBV15; TRBD1 is a possible D gene (6 bases). Germline CDR1 LNHNV, CDR2 YYDKDF (reference sequence). This CDR3 region has 14 residues. The V gene lost 2 bases and the J gene lost 0 bases, with 8 bases spanning the gap. CDR3 nucleotides: TGTGCCACCAGCAGACAGGGGAGCTCCTACGAGCAGTACTTC. This encodes CATSRQGSSYEQYF.

This clonotype was counted only a few times. V usage is TRBV20-1 and J usage is TRBJ2-1, with D possibly matching TRBD2 (5 bases). V was clipped by 4 bases and J by 3 bases, with 7 bases between them. The CDR3 contains 12 residues. CDR1 is DFQATT and CDR2 is SNEGSKA in the germline V gene (reference sequence). For the CDR3, the DNA is TGCAGTGCTATCCGGGACTACAATGAGCAGTTCTTC. It codes for CSAIRDYNEQFF.

Turning to this clonotype: A junction boundary mismatches the germline segment, possibly from a read error. The J gene is TRBJ2-1, the V gene TRBV5-5; 12 nucleotides line up with TRBD2. Per germline, CDR1 SGHKS and CDR2 YYEKEE (reference sequence). This CDR3 contains 15 residues. The CDR3 loop is CASSYGLAGYSEQFF. The DNA of the CDR3 is TGTGCCAGCAGCTACGGACTAGCGGGATACAGTGAGCAGTTCTTC.